This T cell receptor beta chain was recorded in a study of cytomegalovirus exposure and HLA in healthy donors. Study conclusions and caveats: Several top significant clusters appeared, in a later analysis, to be linked to common viral pathogens.

Germline lookup yields CDR1 SNHLY and CDR2 FYNNEI. The CDR3 has 12 amino acids. Trimming removed 7 bases at V and 5 bases at J, with 6 bases between. For this clone: The antigen is not known.

It was with 60 Vbeta and 13 Jbeta primers that the PCR ran. Assay used: immunoSEQ multiplex PCR; TCRdb lists only in-frame clones, some missing. The table records 90,000 to 120,000 clones, less than 85% of them present only once. The chain recombines TRBV2 with TRBJ1-6; D ambiguous. The sequence came from a middle-aged woman in good health and CMV-seropositive. The sample comprised PBMCs. CDR3 sequence: CASIRDNSPLHF. The DNA for the CDR3 is TGTGCCAGCATCCGGGATAATTCACCCCTCCACTTT.